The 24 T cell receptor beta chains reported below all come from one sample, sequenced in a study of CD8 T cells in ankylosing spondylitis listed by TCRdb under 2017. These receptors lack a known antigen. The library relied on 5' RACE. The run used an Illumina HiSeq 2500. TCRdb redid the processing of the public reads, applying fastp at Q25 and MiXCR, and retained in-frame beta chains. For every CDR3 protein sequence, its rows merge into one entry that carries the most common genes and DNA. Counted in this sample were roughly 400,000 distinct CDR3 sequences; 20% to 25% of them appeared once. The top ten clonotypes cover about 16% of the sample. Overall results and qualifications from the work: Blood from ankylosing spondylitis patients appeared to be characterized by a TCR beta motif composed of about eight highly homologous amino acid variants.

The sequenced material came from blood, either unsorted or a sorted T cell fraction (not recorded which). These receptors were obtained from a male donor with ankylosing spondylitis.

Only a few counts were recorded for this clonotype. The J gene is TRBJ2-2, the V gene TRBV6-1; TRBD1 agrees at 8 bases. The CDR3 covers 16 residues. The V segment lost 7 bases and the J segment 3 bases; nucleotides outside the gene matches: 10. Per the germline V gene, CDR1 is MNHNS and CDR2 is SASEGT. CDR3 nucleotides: TGTGCCAGCACCAAGGCCGGACAGGGTGACACCGGGGAGCTGTTTTTT. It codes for CASTKAGQGDTGELFF.

The CDR3 here is CASSFYTQAAGELFF. Here the CDR3 DNA reads TGTGCCAGCAGTTTCTATACACAAGCGGCCGGGGAGCTGTTTTTT. The chain combines TRBV27 with TRBJ2-2, with D possibly TRBD2 on 5 matching bases. Looked up from germline, CDR1 is MNHEY and CDR2 is SMNVEV (reference sequence). The CDR3 length is 15 residues. Trimming took 3 bases from V and 6 from J, leaving 14 bases between them.

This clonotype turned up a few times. CDR3 sequence reads: CASSLGLGAGELFF. CDR3 DNA: TGTGCCAGCAGCTTAGGCCTAGGAGCCGGGGAGCTGTTTTTT. The chain is built from TRBV7-3 and TRBJ2-2; D is unclear. Germline loops: CDR1 SGHTA, CDR2 FQGTGA. The CDR3 is made up of 14 amino acids. V dropped 2 bases and J dropped 6 bases, with 10 bases sitting between them.

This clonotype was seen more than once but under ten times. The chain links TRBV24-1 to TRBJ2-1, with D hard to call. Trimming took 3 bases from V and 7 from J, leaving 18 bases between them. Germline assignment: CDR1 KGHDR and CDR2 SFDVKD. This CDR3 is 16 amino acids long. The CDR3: CATSDHGSRYINEQFF. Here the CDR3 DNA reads TGTGCCACCAGTGATCACGGGTCTCGTTACATTAATGAGCAGTTCTTC.

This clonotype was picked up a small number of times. In DNA, the CDR3 is TGTGCCAGCAGTTACGCCAAGAGCGGGGGACTTTCCAATGAGCAGTTCTTC. Its translation is CASSYAKSGGLSNEQFF. This rearrangement joins TRBV6-2 or TRBV6-3 to TRBJ2-1; 8 bases are a match to TRBD2. Germline values: CDR1 MNHEY, CDR2 SVGEGT. The CDR3 contains 17 residues. Germline trimming cut 2 bases from V and 6 bases from J; bases unmatched to any gene: 12.

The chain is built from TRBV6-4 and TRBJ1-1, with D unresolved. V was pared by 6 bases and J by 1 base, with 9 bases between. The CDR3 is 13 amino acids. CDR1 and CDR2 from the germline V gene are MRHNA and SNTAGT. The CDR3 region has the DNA TGTGCCAGCAGAGAGACAACGAACACTGAAGCTTTCTTT. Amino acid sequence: CASRETTNTEAFF.

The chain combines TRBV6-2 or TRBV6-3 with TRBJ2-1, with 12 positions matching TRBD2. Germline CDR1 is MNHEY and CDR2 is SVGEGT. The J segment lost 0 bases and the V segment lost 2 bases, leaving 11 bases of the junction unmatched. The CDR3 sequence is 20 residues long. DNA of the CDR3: TGTGCCAGCAGTTACGCCGGACTAGCGGGACTATTAAGCTCCTACAATGAGCAGTTCTTC. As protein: CASSYAGLAGLLSSYNEQFF.

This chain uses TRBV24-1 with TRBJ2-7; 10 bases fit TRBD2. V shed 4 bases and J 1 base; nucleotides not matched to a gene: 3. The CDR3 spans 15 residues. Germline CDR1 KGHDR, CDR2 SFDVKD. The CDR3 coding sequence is TGTGCCACCAGTGAAAGGACTAGCGGTTCCTACGAGCAGTACTTC. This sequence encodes CATSERTSGSYEQYF.

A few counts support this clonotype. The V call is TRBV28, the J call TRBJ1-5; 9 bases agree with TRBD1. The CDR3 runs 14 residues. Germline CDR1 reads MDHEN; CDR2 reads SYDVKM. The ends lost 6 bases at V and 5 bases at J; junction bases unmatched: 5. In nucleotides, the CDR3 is TGTGCCAGCAGAACACAGGGGGCGCATCAGCCCCAGCATTTT. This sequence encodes CASRTQGAHQPQHF.

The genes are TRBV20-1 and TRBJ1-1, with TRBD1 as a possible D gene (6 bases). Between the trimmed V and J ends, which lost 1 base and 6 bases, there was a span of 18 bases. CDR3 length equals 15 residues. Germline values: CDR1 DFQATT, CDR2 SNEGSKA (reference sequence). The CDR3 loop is CSARVGGRGGAEAFF. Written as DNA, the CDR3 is TGCAGTGCTAGAGTGGGTGGCAGGGGAGGCGCTGAAGCTTTCTTT.

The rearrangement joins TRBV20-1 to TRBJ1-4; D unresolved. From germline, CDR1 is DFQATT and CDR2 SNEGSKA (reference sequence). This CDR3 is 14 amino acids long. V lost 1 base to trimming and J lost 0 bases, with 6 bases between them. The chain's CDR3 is CSARGGPTNEKLFF. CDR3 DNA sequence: TGCAGTGCTAGAGGGGGTCCAACTAATGAAAAACTGTTTTTT.

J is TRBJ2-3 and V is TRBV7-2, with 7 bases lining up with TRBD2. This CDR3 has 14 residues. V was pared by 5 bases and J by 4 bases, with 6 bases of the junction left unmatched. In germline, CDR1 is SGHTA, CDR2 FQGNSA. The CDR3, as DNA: TGTGCCAGCAGCAAGGATAGCGGGTCAGATACGCAGTATTTT. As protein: CASSKDSGSDTQYF.

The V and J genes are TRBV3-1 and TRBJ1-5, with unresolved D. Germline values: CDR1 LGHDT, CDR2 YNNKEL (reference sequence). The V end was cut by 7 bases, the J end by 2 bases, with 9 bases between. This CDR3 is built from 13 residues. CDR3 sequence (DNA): TGTGCCAGCACCCAGAGTGGCAATCAGCCCCAGCATTTT. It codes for CASTQSGNQPQHF.

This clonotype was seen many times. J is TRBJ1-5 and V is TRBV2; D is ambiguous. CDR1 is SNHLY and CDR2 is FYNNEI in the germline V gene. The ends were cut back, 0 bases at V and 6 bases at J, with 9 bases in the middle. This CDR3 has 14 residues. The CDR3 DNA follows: TGTGCCAGCAGTGAAGCAGGGCCTGTTCAGCCCCAGCATTTT. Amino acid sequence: CASSEAGPVQPQHF.

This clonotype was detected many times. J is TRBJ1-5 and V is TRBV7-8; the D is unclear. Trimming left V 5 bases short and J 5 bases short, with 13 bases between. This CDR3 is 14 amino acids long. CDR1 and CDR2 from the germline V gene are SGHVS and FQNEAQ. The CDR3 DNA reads TGTGCCAGCAGCGCCTTCGGGCCCGATCAGCCCCAGCATTTT. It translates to CASSAFGPDQPQHF.

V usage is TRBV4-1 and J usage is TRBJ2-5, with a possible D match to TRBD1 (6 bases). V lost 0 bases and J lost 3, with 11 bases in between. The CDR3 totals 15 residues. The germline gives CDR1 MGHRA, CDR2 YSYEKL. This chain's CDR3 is CASSQDPGQKETQYF. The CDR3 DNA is TGCGCCAGCAGCCAAGATCCCGGACAGAAAGAGACCCAGTACTTC.

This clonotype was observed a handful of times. The CDR3 coding sequence is TGTGCCATCAGTGAGCGCCAGACCCATAACACCGGGGAGCTGTTTTTT. It encodes CAISERQTHNTGELFF. V and J are TRBV10-3 and TRBJ2-2; D is uncertain. The germline CDR1 and CDR2 sequences are ENHRY and SYGVKD. The CDR3 spans 16 residues. The V end lost 2 bases, the J end lost 2 bases, and 12 bases lay between the germline ends.

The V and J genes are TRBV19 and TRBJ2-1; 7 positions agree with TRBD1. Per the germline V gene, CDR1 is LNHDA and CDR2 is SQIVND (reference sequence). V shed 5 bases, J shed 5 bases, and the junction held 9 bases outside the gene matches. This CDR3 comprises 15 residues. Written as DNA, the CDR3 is TGTGCCAGTAGTTGGGTGACAGGGAGAAACAATGAGCAGTTCTTC. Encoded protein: CASSWVTGRNNEQFF.

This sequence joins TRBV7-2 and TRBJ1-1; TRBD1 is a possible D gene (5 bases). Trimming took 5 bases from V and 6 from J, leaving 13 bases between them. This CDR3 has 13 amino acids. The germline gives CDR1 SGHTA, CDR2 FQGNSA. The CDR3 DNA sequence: TGTGCCAGCAGCCTATCAAGGGGTGCTGAAGCTTTCTTT. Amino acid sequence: CASSLSRGAEAFF.

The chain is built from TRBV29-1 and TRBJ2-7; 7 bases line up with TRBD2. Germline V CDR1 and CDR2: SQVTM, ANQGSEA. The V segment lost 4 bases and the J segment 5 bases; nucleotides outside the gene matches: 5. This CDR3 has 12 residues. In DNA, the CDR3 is TGCAGCGTTGTCCCGGGGGGAGACGAGCAGTACTTC. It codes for CSVVPGGDEQYF.

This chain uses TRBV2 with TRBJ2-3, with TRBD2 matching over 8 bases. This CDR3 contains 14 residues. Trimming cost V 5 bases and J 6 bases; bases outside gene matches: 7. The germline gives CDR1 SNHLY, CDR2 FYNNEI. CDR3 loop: CASSSGSAADTQYF. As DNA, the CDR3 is TGTGCCAGCAGTAGCGGGAGTGCAGCCGATACGCAGTATTTT.

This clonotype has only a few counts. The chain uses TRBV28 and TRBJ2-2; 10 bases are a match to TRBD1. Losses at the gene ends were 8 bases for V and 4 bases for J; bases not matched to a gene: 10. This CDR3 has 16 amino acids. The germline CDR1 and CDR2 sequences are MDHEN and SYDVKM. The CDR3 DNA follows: TGTGCCAGCGGGGCTCCGGGACAGGGGCTCACCGGGGAGCTGTTTTTT. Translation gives CASGAPGQGLTGELFF.

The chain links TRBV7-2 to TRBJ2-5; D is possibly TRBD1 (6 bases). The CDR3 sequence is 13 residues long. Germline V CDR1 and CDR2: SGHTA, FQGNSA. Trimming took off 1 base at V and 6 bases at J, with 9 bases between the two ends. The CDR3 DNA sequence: TGTGCCAGCAGCTTAGACAGGGCTAAGACCCAGTACTTC. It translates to CASSLDRAKTQYF.

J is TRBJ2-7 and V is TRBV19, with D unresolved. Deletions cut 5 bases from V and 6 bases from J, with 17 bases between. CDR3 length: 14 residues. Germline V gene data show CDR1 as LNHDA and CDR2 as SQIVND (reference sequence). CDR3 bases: TGTGCCAGTAGTTCCCAGACCAAAAACGGCGAGCAGTACTTC. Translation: CASSSQTKNGEQYF. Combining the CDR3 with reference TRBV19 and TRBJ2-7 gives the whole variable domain DGGITQSPKYLFRKEGQNVTLSCEQNLNHDAMYWYRQDPGQGLRLIYYSQIVNDFQKGDIAEGYSVSREKKESFPLTVTSAQKNPTAFYLCASSSQTKNGEQYFGPGTRLTVT.